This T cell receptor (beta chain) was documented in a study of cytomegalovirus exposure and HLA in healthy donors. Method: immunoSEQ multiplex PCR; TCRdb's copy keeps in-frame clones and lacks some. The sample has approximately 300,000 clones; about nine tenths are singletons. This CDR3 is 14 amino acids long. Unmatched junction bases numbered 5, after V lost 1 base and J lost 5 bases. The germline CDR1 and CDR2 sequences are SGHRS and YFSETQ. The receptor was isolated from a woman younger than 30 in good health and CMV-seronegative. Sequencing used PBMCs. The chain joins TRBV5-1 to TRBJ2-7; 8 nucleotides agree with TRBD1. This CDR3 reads CASSLQGARDEQYF. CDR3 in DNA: TGCGCCAGCAGCTTGCAGGGGGCGCGCGACGAGCAGTACTTC.